This paragraph reports one TCR beta chain. Its antigen is not yet known. To determine HCMV serostatus, a commercial ELISA kit was used to detect HCMV-specific IgG in serum. Peripheral blood mononuclear cells were isolated from blood by Ficoll density gradient centrifugation. TCRdb shows the sequencer as Illumina HiSeq 2000. 5'RACE template switching, by which a universal primer site and unique molecular identifiers were added, was used to make TCR beta cDNA libraries. cDNA synthesis was primed from the TCR beta constant segment and was followed by two successive PCR amplification steps. The source study handled its data this way. MIGEC handled demultiplexing of the reads and grouping by UMI, while MiTCR was used to assemble and quantify clonotypes. Only TCR cDNA sequences supported by at least two reads were kept to exclude erroneous sequences. The tcR package was used for downstream repertoire analysis, and clonotypes were matched across fractions by CDR3 nucleotide sequence plus V segment. VDJmatch was used to annotate antigen specificity against VDJdb, with one amino acid substitution allowed in CDR3. TCRdb reprocessed the raw reads; every CDR3 protein sequence is a single record, and DNA is not supplied. The V and J calls reflect TCRdb's pipeline rather than the authors' work. This sample's table carries some 340,000 distinct CDR3 sequences. Together, the top ten hold 5.2% of the sample.

The sample comes from a study of T cells expressing NK-cell markers (dated by TCRdb to 2018 to 2021). With regard to the full study: In sorted CD3+CD56+NKG2C+, CD3+CD56+NKG2C- and CD3+CD56-NKG2C+ T-cell subsets from 7 to 9 donors, TCR beta-chain repertoires were profiled. Among the eight sequenced donors, seven were HCMV-seropositive and one was HCMV-seronegative. All eight donors whose samples were sequenced were randomly selected healthy volunteers, three of them men and five women. Libraries were sequenced as 2 x 150 bp reads on Illumina HiSeq 2000/2500, MiSeq or NextSeq.

What the research found in general, with its limitations: Those dominant clonotypes were again the most abundant among CD3+CD56-NKG2C+ cells in several donors, at about 25-65%. In 6 or 7 donors, the dominant CD3+CD56+NKG2C+ clonotypes ranked among the top 10 CD8+ clonotypes, making up about 1.0-8% of CD8+ T cells. It remained unclear whether the expanded NKG2C-expressing T cell clones were specific for HCMV antigens.

The CDR3 starts with the cysteine, ends with the phenylalanine, and has 13 residues. No DNA is recorded. The germline V gene sets CDR1 to MNHNS and CDR2 to SASEGT. The sequenced sample was blood T cells: a sorted CD56 or NKG2C T cell subset, CD4+ or CD8+ T cells, or bulk PBMC T cells (not recorded which). Recombination connected TRBV6-1 to TRBJ2-5; TCRdb's D call of TRBD2 is untestable without DNA. The sequence derives from a man aged 18-70 years in good health. The CDR3 is CASRLGEWETQYF.